This T cell receptor beta chain was retrieved from a study of blood T cell repertoires in COVID-19. In the study overall: Whether acute or convalescent, the COVID-19 samples came from the United States, Italy and Spain. PBMCs, B-cell-depleted T cells, or T cells were the source of the cDNA or gDNA that made up the material.

In the original processing: For nucleated cells, counts were estimated from reference gene primer amplification. Clones were sequenced by immunoSEQ multiplex PCR, and TCRdb holds only the in-frame ones, with some missing. V, J and clone size derive from that table, while D and trimming were established from the DNA sequence. The sample consists of some 140,000 clones, about 89% of them appearing once. The receptor comes from a man aged 50 to 60 with acute or convalescent COVID-19. Sequences were obtained from peripheral blood.

Written as DNA, the CDR3 is TGTGCCAGCAGCTTACAGCGGGAGGTATACGAGCAGTACTTC. Translating it yields CASSLQREVYEQYF. This sequence joins TRBV7-2 and TRBJ2-7; 9 nucleotides agree with TRBD2. Germline CDR1 reads SGHTA; CDR2 reads FQGNSA. The ends lost 2 bases at V and 4 bases at J; junction bases unmatched: 3. The CDR3 extends over 14 amino acids.